Shown below are 26 T cell receptor beta chains from a single sample sequenced in a study of CD8+ T cells in alopecia areata. The treatment here: oral pan-JAK inhibitor, 5-10 mg twice daily. Isolated RNA was reverse transcribed into cDNA used as the sequencing template. TCRdb keeps only in-frame clones here, not all; method: immunoSEQ multiplex PCR. The table includes 200,000 to 250,000 clones, around 57% detected once. This specimen consisted of CD4+ T cells sorted from blood, obtained at week 4, from a patient treated with tofacitinib. Receptors originate from a human donor with alopecia areata.

V gene TRBV7-9 combines with J gene TRBJ1-4; tentative D call: TRBD1 (5 bases). Between the trimmed V and J ends, which lost 5 bases and 7 bases, there was a span of 20 bases. Per the germline V gene, CDR1 is SEHNR and CDR2 is FQNEAQ (reference sequence). The CDR3 covers 16 residues. The CDR3 DNA is TGTGCCAGCAGCGAAAGGGTCGGACGGGGCGGTGAAAAACTGTTTTTT. Protein product: CASSERVGRGGEKLFF.

This clone was counted a few times. This chain uses TRBV29-1 with TRBJ2-5; no clear D. The CDR3 is 14 residues long. V shed 4 bases and J shed 11 bases, with 23 bases lying between them. Germline lookup yields CDR1 SQVTM and CDR2 ANQGSEA. The CDR3 DNA reads TGCAGCGTTGTGGGCTCCGTGTCGCCGAAGGAGCAGTACTTC. Its translation is CSVVGSVSPKEQYF.

The genes are TRBV5-1 and TRBJ1-2; D is unclear. Germline lookup yields CDR1 SGHRS and CDR2 YFSETQ. The V gene lost 4 bases and the J gene lost 1 base, with 8 bases spanning the gap. The CDR3 length is 13 residues. The CDR3 sequence is CASSQEGNYGYTF. DNA for the CDR3: TGCGCCAGCAGCCAGGAGGGTAACTATGGCTACACCTTC. Drawing the rest from reference TRBV5-1 and TRBJ1-2, the complete variable domain is KAGVTQTPRYLIKTRGQQVTLSCSPISGHRSVSWYQQTPGQGLQFLFEYFSETQRNKGNFPGRFSGRQFSNSRSEMNVSTLELGDSALYLCASSQEGNYGYTFGSGTRLTVV.

This clone occurred a few times. The chain combines TRBV29-1 with TRBJ1-5; D uncertain. Trimming pared 6 bases from V and 0 bases from J, leaving 9 bases between. Germline lookup yields CDR1 SQVTM and CDR2 ANQGSEA. The CDR3 spans 13 residues. The CDR3 sequence: CSVLENSNQPQHF. The CDR3 coding sequence is TGCAGCGTCCTAGAGAATAGCAATCAGCCCCAGCATTTT.

This sequence joins TRBV5-1 and TRBJ2-1; weak D call: TRBD1 (5 bases). V dropped 2 bases and J dropped 8 bases, with 8 bases sitting between them. CDR1 and CDR2 (germline): SGHRS, YFSETQ. The CDR3 totals 12 residues. The CDR3 loop reads CASSFQGYEQFF. The CDR3 bases are TGCGCCAGCAGCTTCCAGGGTTATGAGCAGTTCTTC.

V usage is TRBV29-1 and J usage is TRBJ2-2, with a tentative D call TRBD1 (6 bases). The ends were cut back, 6 bases at V and 0 bases at J, with 11 bases in the middle. The germline V gene encodes CDR1 SQVTM and CDR2 ANQGSEA. The CDR3 totals 14 residues. The CDR3 sequence is CSVLTGPNTGELFF. CDR3 nucleotide sequence: TGCAGCGTGTTAACAGGGCCGAACACCGGGGAGCTGTTTTTT.

This clone was counted a few times. The CDR3 DNA is TGCGCCAGCAGCCAAACCGAGAGGGTAGACAGGGTGGTATGTGAGCAGTACTTC. This gives the protein CASSQTERVDRVVCEQYF. The chain couples TRBV4-1 to TRBJ2-7; 7 bases agree with TRBD1. V lost 2 bases, J lost 7 bases, and 20 bases stayed unmatched. This CDR3 region has 18 residues. CDR1 is MGHRA, CDR2 YSYEKL, per germline.

The chain carries TRBV25-1 and TRBJ1-6; D remains unclear. The CDR3 consists of 14 residues. Deletions cut 7 bases from V and 7 bases from J, with 14 bases between. The V gene's germline CDR1 is MGHDK and CDR2 SYGVNS. CDR3 coding DNA: TGTGCCAGCACCAGTGGGGTACCCAATTCACCCCTCCACTTT. This codes for CASTSGVPNSPLHF.

The rearrangement links TRBV27 to TRBJ2-7, with D perhaps being TRBD1 or TRBD2 (5 bases each). V was cut by 6 bases and J by 0 bases, with 24 bases left in between. From germline, CDR1 is MNHEY and CDR2 SMNVEV (reference sequence). The CDR3 runs 18 residues. The chain's CDR3 is CASSRTVPGPSRSYEQYF. DNA for the CDR3: TGTGCCAGCAGCCGGACCGTACCGGGACCCTCGCGCTCCTACGAGCAGTACTTC.

This clone has only a few counts. The rearrangement joins TRBV6-1 to TRBJ2-3; the match to TRBD1 covers 9 bases. The CDR3 length is 15 residues. J lost 4 bases, V lost 4 bases, and 6 bases had no gene match. Germline V gene data show CDR1 as MNHNS and CDR2 as SASEGT. The DNA for the CDR3 is TGTGCCAGCAGTGGAGGGACAGGGAAGCCAGATACGCAGTATTTT. Amino acids: CASSGGTGKPDTQYF.

Only a few counts were recorded for this clone. The chain carries TRBV29-1 and TRBJ1-4, with D possibly being TRBD1 (6 bases). Between the trimmed V and J ends, which lost 0 bases and 7 bases, there was a span of 18 bases. The germline V gene has CDR1 SQVTM and CDR2 ANQGSEA. The CDR3 spans 16 residues. CDR3 region: CSVEDRSGGGGEKLFF. The CDR3, as DNA: TGCAGCGTTGAAGATCGGTCAGGAGGGGGAGGTGAAAAACTGTTTTTT. Using reference TRBV29-1 and TRBJ1-4 for the parts outside the CDR3, the full variable domain is SAVISQKPSRDICQRGTSLTIQCQVDSQVTMMFWYRQQPGQSLTLIATANQGSEATYESGFVIDKFPISRPNLTFSTLTVSNMSPEDSSIYLCSVEDRSGGGGEKLFFGSGTQLSVL.

In this sample, this clone turned up once. This chain connects TRBV2 to TRBJ1-2, with D possibly TRBD1 on 5 matching bases. Looked up from germline, CDR1 is SNHLY and CDR2 is FYNNEI. Trimming stripped 7 bases from V and 0 bases from J, with 9 bases between. The length of the CDR3 is 13 residues. As DNA, the CDR3 is TGTGCCAGCATTCCGACAGCTAACTATGGCTACACCTTC. Translating gives CASIPTANYGYTF.

This clone came up a few times. V and J are TRBV29-1 and TRBJ1-4; D gene ambiguous. The V gene lost 1 base and the J gene lost 8 bases, with 8 bases spanning the gap. The CDR3 extends over 12 amino acids. Germline CDR1 is SQVTM and CDR2 is ANQGSEA. CDR3 protein: CSVEVPGEKLFF. In DNA form, the CDR3 reads TGCAGCGTTGAAGTCCCCGGGGAAAAACTGTTTTTT.

The genes are TRBV29-1 and TRBJ2-3; 13 bases agree with TRBD2. The CDR3 consists of 16 residues. CDR1 is SQVTM, CDR2 ANQGSEA, per germline. The V and J ends lost 3 bases and 4 bases, in that order; junction bases with no gene match: 7. The CDR3 protein is CSVESTGTSGADTQYF. The DNA for the CDR3 is TGCAGCGTTGAGTCCACCGGGACTAGCGGGGCAGATACGCAGTATTTT.

The gene calls are TRBV29-1 and TRBJ1-1; D is possibly TRBD1 (6 bases). The CDR3 contains 14 residues. The V gene lost 6 bases and the J gene lost 6 bases, with 20 bases spanning the gap. The germline CDR1 and CDR2 sequences are SQVTM and ANQGSEA. The CDR3 bases are TGCAGCGTGAATGACGGACAGAAACTTGCTGAAGCTTTCTTT. Translation: CSVNDGQKLAEAFF.

This chain uses TRBV29-1 with TRBJ1-1; a weak D match, TRBD1 (5 bases). V lost 7 bases and J lost 6, with 15 bases in between. The CDR3 loop spans 12 amino acids. Germline loops: CDR1 SQVTM, CDR2 ANQGSEA. Written as DNA, the CDR3 is TGCAGCGGGTGGGATTTGGGGCCTGAAGCTTTCTTT. Its protein product is CSGWDLGPEAFF.

V is TRBV29-1 and J is TRBJ1-5; a possible D gene is TRBD1 (5 bases). CDR1 SQVTM and CDR2 ANQGSEA come from the germline V gene. CDR3 size: 13 residues. Trimming cost V 7 bases and J 6 bases, with 16 bases left between them. Written as DNA, the CDR3 is TGCAGCGCCCTCGGGACCAACGGTCAGCCCCAGCATTTT. It codes for CSALGTNGQPQHF.

This clone was seen more than once but under ten times. The rearrangement links TRBV7-8 to TRBJ1-1; D uncertain. The CDR3 is 13 residues long. Per germline, CDR1 SGHVS and CDR2 FQNEAQ. V lost 8 bases to trimming and J lost 3 bases, with 13 bases between them. The CDR3 loop reads CASARVRDTEAFF. The CDR3 DNA reads TGTGCCAGCGCGAGGGTGCGCGACACTGAAGCTTTCTTT.

This chain connects TRBV29-1 to TRBJ1-1; TRBD1 is a possible D gene (5 bases). This CDR3 has 12 residues. Germline V gives CDR1 SQVTM, CDR2 ANQGSEA. Between the trimmed V and J ends, which lost 7 bases and 4 bases, there was a span of 13 bases. The CDR3 DNA is TGCAGCGGCAGGGTATACGGCACTGAAGCTTTCTTT. Translated, it gives CSGRVYGTEAFF.

The rearrangement links TRBV7-2 to TRBJ2-7; 8 nucleotides match TRBD1. The junction had 10 bases not matched to a gene; V was cut back by 5 bases and J by 7 bases. Germline V lookup: CDR1 SGHTA, CDR2 FQGNSA. This CDR3 comprises 14 residues. The CDR3 here is CASSLRTGNREQYF. CDR3 in DNA: TGTGCCAGCAGCCTAAGGACAGGGAATAGGGAGCAGTACTTC.

This sequence joins TRBV27 and TRBJ2-1; weak D call: TRBD2 (6 bases). Trimming removed 5 bases at V and 8 bases at J, with 22 bases between. CDR1 and CDR2 from the germline V gene are MNHEY and SMNVEV (reference sequence). This CDR3 is 16 amino acids long. The CDR3 nucleotides read TGTGCCAGCAGTAATATACTAGCCACCTCTATGGATGAGCAGTTCTTC. Translated: CASSNILATSMDEQFF.

This chain uses TRBV6-5 with TRBJ1-2, with D maybe TRBD1 (5 bases). CDR3 length: 13 residues. Germline V gene lookup returns CDR1 MNHEY and CDR2 SVGAGI. V was pared by 0 bases and J by 4 bases, with 6 bases between. The CDR3 protein is CASSYSRVYGYTF. In DNA form, the CDR3 reads TGTGCCAGCAGTTACTCCAGGGTCTATGGCTACACCTTC.

The gene calls are TRBV12-5 and TRBJ2-1; D might be TRBD2 (6 bases). The CDR3 has 14 residues. The germline gives CDR1 LGHNT, CDR2 FRNRAP. Trimming stripped 0 bases from V and 9 bases from J, with 12 bases between. In nucleotides, the CDR3 is TGTGCTAGTGGTTTGGTCGCGGGATTGGGTGAGCAGTTCTTC. Protein product: CASGLVAGLGEQFF. Using reference TRBV12-5 and TRBJ2-1 for the parts outside the CDR3, the full variable domain is DARVTQTPRHKVTEMGQEVTMRCQPILGHNTVFWYRQTMMQGLELLAYFRNRAPLDDSGMPKDRFSAEMPDATLATLKIQPSEPRDSAVYFCASGLVAGLGEQFFGPGTRLTVL.

In this sample, this clone turned up once. V usage is TRBV29-1 and J usage is TRBJ1-2, with TRBD1 matching over 8 bases. The germline CDR1 and CDR2 sequences are SQVTM and ANQGSEA. Germline trimming cut 4 bases from V and 4 bases from J; bases unmatched to any gene: 5. This CDR3 has 13 amino acids. The CDR3 loop reads CSVATDRGYGYTF. CDR3 DNA: TGCAGCGTTGCGACCGACAGGGGCTATGGCTACACCTTC. The variable domain in full, with the rest retrieved from reference TRBV29-1 and TRBJ1-2, is SAVISQKPSRDICQRGTSLTIQCQVDSQVTMMFWYRQQPGQSLTLIATANQGSEATYESGFVIDKFPISRPNLTFSTLTVSNMSPEDSSIYLCSVATDRGYGYTFGSGTRLTVV.

The sample holds a few counts of this clone. V and J are TRBV11-2 and TRBJ2-3; D ambiguous. The CDR3 consists of 17 residues. V shed 5 bases and J shed 0 bases, with 18 bases lying between them. Per germline, CDR1 SGHAT and CDR2 FQNNGV. The CDR3, as DNA: TGTGCCAGCAGCCCCCCCTTCAGAGCACCTAGCACAGATACGCAGTATTTT. It is translated as CASSPPFRAPSTDTQYF.

This clone showed up just a few times. V usage is TRBV2 and J usage is TRBJ2-7; 11 bases agree with TRBD2. J was trimmed by 6 bases and V by 4 bases; bases with no gene match: 5. CDR3 length equals 14 residues. Germline CDR1 and CDR2: SNHLY and FYNNEI. The CDR3 region has the DNA TGTGCCAGCAGTGCCGGGACTAGCGGCGGCGAGCAGTACTTC. This codes for CASSAGTSGGEQYF.